The clone carrying this T cell receptor beta chain was counted a few times. Germline V gene lookup returns CDR1 LNHDA and CDR2 SQIVND (reference sequence). The CDR3 contains 14 residues. V gave up 3 bases and J gave up 7 bases; unmatched junction bases: 3. The data derive from a study of PD-1 blockade in mismatch repair-deficient tumors. The assay was immunoSEQ multiplex PCR, and TCRdb's table has in-frame clones only and misses some. In the table there are some 97,000 clones, over 65% of which are singletons. This sequence joins TRBV19 and TRBJ1-5; TRBD1 aligns across 10 bases. Sequenced here: peripheral blood, sampled less than 37 weeks after starting pembrolizumab. This sequence originates from an adult with mismatch repair-deficient cancer. The CDR3, as DNA: TGTGCCAGTAGTATCGAGGACAGGGGGCAGCCCCAGCATTTT. Protein product: CASSIEDRGQPQHF.